The T cell receptor beta chain under discussion was sequenced for a study of CD8 T cells in ankylosing spondylitis. The authors made TCR beta libraries by quantitative 5'-RACE with molecular barcodes. TCRdb called the 5' RACE reads again in MiXCR, with one record for every CDR3 protein. The sample contains fewer than 400,000 distinct CDR3 sequences, approximately 15% of which appear only once. Only one count was recorded for this clonotype. A much larger clone lies one base from this, so it may be a read error. Trimming stripped 4 bases from V and 0 bases from J, with 19 bases between. Germline CDR1 SGHAT, CDR2 FQDESV (reference sequence). CDR3 length: 18 residues.

The source of this sequence is a male donor with ankylosing spondylitis or in good health (not recorded which). The sample consisted of blood, either unsorted or a sorted T cell fraction (not recorded which). The genes are TRBV11-1 and TRBJ1-3; D call uncertain. The CDR3 DNA reads TGTGCCAGCAGCTCCCCCATCTTGGGGTCCTCCTCTGGAAACACCATATATTTT. It encodes CASSSPILGSSSGNTIYF.